Sequencing of this T cell receptor beta chain was carried out in a study of T-cell memory formation after mild COVID-19. Study at large: Among the donors, TCR clusters were largely specific to each donor.

This clonotype was seen at least ten times. Its antigen remains unknown. The study, taken as a whole, reports: Of the contracting clones, CD4+ ones lay mainly in CM and EM, and CD8+ ones in EMRA. In pre-infection memory, a portion of responding clones appeared, which suggested that cross-reactive memory joined. Among clones contracting day 15 to 85, CD4/CD8 was balanced, whereas later expanders leaned CD4+.

MiXCR, run by TCRdb on the 5' RACE reads, gives a single entry per CDR3 protein. The sample includes 300,000 to 400,000 distinct CDR3 sequences, 28% of them seen just once. The CDR3 has 11 residues. V dropped 8 bases and J dropped 13; count of bases not matched to a gene: 6. The receptor was derived from an adult woman who had mild COVID-19 (a few samples of this study predate the infection). Cell type and time point are not known. The chain joins TRBV12-3 or TRBV12-4 to TRBJ2-1; 9 bases map to TRBD2. Sequencing was carried out using PBMCs or a T cell subset sorted from them (not recorded which). The CDR3 nucleotides read TGTGCCAGCGCCGCTAGCGGGAATCAGTTCTTC. Encoded protein: CASAASGNQFF.